One T cell receptor (beta chain) is described in this entry. Only a few counts were recorded for this clonotype. Its binding antigen is unknown. Base qualities are missing; no much larger clone stands one base away. The sample is drawn from a study of CD8+CD57+ T cells in acquired aplastic anemia listed by TCRdb under 2018. Notes on the research overall: A mean of roughly 3.2 ug of DNA, ranging from 0.2 to 27.4 ug, was extracted from sorted CD4+ and CD8+ cells. Mean read counts for healthy donor samples were approximately 10 million for CD4+ cells and 11.0 million for CD8+ cells. Here is what the overall study found, with its caveats: CD8+ Simpson's diversity did not differ significantly between patients and healthy controls (P=0.060). Around 30 CD8+ CDR3 sequences were found to be shared between patients and controls, but these sequences appeared to be highly expressed in patients and within the immunodominant clones of the patients.

In this study, sorted CD4+ and CD8+ T cells from the blood of healthy subjects and of severe aplastic anemia patients had their TCR repertoires deep-sequenced. Ficoll-Paque density gradient centrifugation was used to isolate peripheral blood mononuclear cells. Before DNA extraction, CD4+ and CD8+ T cells were sorted with FACS or magnetic beads. Genomic DNA served as template for TCR beta VDJ combination and CDR3 sequence profiling. An Illumina HiSeq 2000 was the platform used for TCR repertoire sequencing. The study's own analysis went as follows. Repertoire assessment relied on Simpson's diversity index, CDR3 size and DJ length profiles, and TRBV/TRBJ rearrangement plots. Whichever DNA sequence was most abundant in the deep sequencing data was defined as the immunodominant clone. CDR3 amino acid sequences were checked for sharing between subjects and were compared against published repertoires and the VDJdb database. TCRdb trimmed public reads at Q25 via fastp, called clones via MiXCR and kept in-frame beta chains. Each entry is one CDR3 protein sequence, shown with its most common DNA and genes. V and J calls and clone size were set by TCRdb, not the authors. The sample table holds around 130,000 distinct CDR3 sequences, of which around 48% were seen once. The leading ten clones occupy 2.5% to 3% of the sample.

CDR1 GTSNPN and CDR2 SVGIG were looked up in the germline V gene (reference sequence). Trimming takes 3 bases off V and 4 bases off J; junction bases not matched to a gene: 8. There are 15 amino acids in the CDR3, from cysteine to phenylalanine inclusive. Only the CDR3 region is kept as DNA, spanning 45 bases read in frame from base 1. The chain is made from TRBV30 and TRBJ2-1; 8 central nucleotides agree with TRBD2. The sequence was obtained from a human donor in good health, serving as a control. Input material: sorted CD4+, CD8+, or CD8+CD57+ T cells (not recorded which) from PBMCs. CDR3 sequence: CAWSLRGGGYNEQFF. The nucleotides are TGTGCCTGGAGCCTCCGGGGGGGGGGTTACAATGAGCAGTTCTTC. With all but the CDR3 taken from the reference TRBV30 and TRBJ2-1 genes, the full variable domain is: SQTIHQWPATLVQPVGSPLSLECTVEGTSNPNLYWYRQAAGRGLQLLFYSVGIGQISSEVPQNLSASRPQDRQFILSSKKLLLSDSGFYLCAWSLRGGGYNEQFFGPGTRLTVL.